This T cell receptor (beta chain) was captured by sequencing in a study of shared clonotypes between healthy human individuals. Across the whole study: Researchers drew samples from a couple of women and a few men aged 18 to 49. CD4 naive and CD4 memory each took three plates per donor, while CD8 naive took two and CD8 memory one. Findings and caveats of the study: Compared with memory subsets, naive subsets generally had larger estimated richness. Approximately 5% was the fraction of naive CD4 clonotypes found shared across a handful of donors.

The CDR3 has 16 amino acids. The junction had 3 bases not matched to a gene; V was cut back by 2 bases and J by 1 base. The germline V gene has CDR1 MGHRA and CDR2 YSYEKL. CD45RO-negative, CCR7-positively selected cells formed the naive CD8 fraction, excluding terminally differentiated effector memory CD45RA+ cells. Assay: immunoSEQ multiplex PCR; the TCRdb copy retains only in-frame clones and omits some. The table has some 740,000 clones, more than 85% seen once. In regard to this clone: The antigen is not known.

The specimen was naive CD8+ T cells sorted from blood. The rearrangement links TRBV4-1 to TRBJ2-1; 9 bases are shared with TRBD1. This sequence originates from a man aged 30 to 39 in good health. The CDR3 region is CASSQMDRGSYNEQFF. As DNA, the CDR3 is TGCGCCAGCAGCCAAATGGACAGGGGATCCTACAATGAGCAGTTCTTC.